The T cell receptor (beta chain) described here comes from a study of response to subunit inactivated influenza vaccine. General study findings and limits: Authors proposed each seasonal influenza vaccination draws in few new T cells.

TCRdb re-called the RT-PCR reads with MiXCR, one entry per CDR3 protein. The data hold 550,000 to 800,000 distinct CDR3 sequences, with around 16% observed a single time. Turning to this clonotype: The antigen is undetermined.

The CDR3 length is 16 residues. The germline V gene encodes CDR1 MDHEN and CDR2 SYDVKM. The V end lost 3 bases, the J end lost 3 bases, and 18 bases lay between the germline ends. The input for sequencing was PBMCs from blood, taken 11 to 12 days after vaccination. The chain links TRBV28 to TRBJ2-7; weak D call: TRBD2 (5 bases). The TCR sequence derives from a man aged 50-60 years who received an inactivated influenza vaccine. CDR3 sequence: CASSLFSSGRIYEQYF. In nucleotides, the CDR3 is TGTGCCAGCAGTTTGTTCAGCAGCGGTAGAATCTACGAGCAGTACTTC. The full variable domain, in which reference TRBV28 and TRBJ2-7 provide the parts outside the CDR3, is DVKVTQSSRYLVKRTGEKVFLECVQDMDHENMFWYRQDPGLGLRLIYFSYDVKMKEKGDIPEGYSVSREKKERFSLILESASTNQTSMYLCASSLFSSGRIYEQYFGPGTRLTVT.